This TCR beta chain was documented in a study of technical replicates of blood from a handful of donors. From germline, CDR1 is SGHVS and CDR2 FQNEAQ. Trimming at V came to 7 bases and at J to 4 bases, leaving 5 bases not matched to a gene. The CDR3 is 16 amino acids. TCRdb's table, derived via immunoSEQ multiplex PCR, lists solely in-frame clones and lacks some. The repertoire has tens of thousands of clones, roughly 92% of them found once; the top ten carry around 0.44%. This TCR derives from a human donor in good health. The specimen was T cells isolated from PBMCs. V and J are TRBV7-8 and TRBJ2-2; 14 nucleotides match TRBD2. Written as DNA, the CDR3 is TGTGCCAGCACGCTGGGGACTAGCGGGGGCACCGGGGAGCTGTTTTTT. Amino acid sequence: CASTLGTSGGTGELFF.